This T cell receptor (beta chain) is from a study of beta chain features in type 1 diabetes. Study-level information: Age, gender and cell yields were alike across patients and healthy donors.

Post-sort purity exceeded 95% for all sorted populations. Expressed TCRB transcripts were sequenced after all isolated RNA was converted to cDNA. Using immunoSEQ multiplex PCR, the repertoire was profiled, and TCRdb retains in-frame clones only, with some absent. The data show 600,000 or so clones, around 12% seen once. Regarding the study as a whole: Reduced insertions and increased deletions marked VDJ junctions in type 1 diabetes patients. Moderately but significantly shorter TCRB CDR3s were found in Type 1 diabetes patients in all four CD4+ subsets.

About this clone itself: The target antigen is unknown.

The source is a man aged 30-40 years with type 1 diabetes. The sequenced material came from naive CD4+ T cells from blood.

DNA of the CDR3: TGTGCCAGCAGCCAAGATTACACCGGGGAGCTGTTTTTT. This translates into CASSQDYTGELFF. This chain uses TRBV4-2 with TRBJ2-2; D gene uncertain. The CDR3 spans 13 residues. CDR1 and CDR2 (germline): LGHNA, YNFKEQ. Trimming took 0 bases from V and 3 from J, leaving 2 bases between them.